The present entry profiles one T cell receptor beta chain with its context. Method: immunoSEQ multiplex PCR; TCRdb's copy keeps in-frame clones and lacks some. The data show about 43,000 clones, with around four fifths seen just once and about 16% held by the top ten. CDR1 is SGHVS and CDR2 is FNYEAQ in the germline V gene. V dropped 1 base and J dropped 9 bases, with 13 bases sitting between them. This CDR3 is built from 14 residues. The data originate from a study of PD-L1 blockade in urothelial cancer. Time point described: peripheral blood 6 weeks after treatment start. Patients had urothelial carcinoma that was locally advanced or metastatic. The study collected 1 to 8 samples per patient, pretreatment and on-treatment.

The source was PBMCs, collected around atezolizumab (anti-PD-L1) treatment. This chain uses TRBV7-6 with TRBJ2-1, with TRBD2 as a possible D gene (7 bases). This TCR was sampled from a man in his 60s with urothelial cancer. The DNA for the CDR3 is TGTGCCAGCAGCTTAGAGGGGGGGCGAGGTGAGCAGTTCTTC. It codes for CASSLEGGRGEQFF.